These 16 T cell receptor beta chains were sequenced from one sample in a study of identical twins. TCRdb recomputed calls from the 5' RACE reads with MiXCR, one row per CDR3 protein. The sample consists of around 960,000 distinct CDR3 sequences, 12% of them appearing once. The sample was also linked to a second study, of yellow fever vaccine responses in identical twins.

The sequencing input was PBMCs. Receptors originate from a woman aged 18-29 years in good health.

This clonotype was counted a few times. The V call is TRBV7-9, the J call TRBJ2-5; TRBD2 is a possible D gene (7 bases). V lost 1 base and J lost 1, with 13 bases in between. Germline assignment: CDR1 SEHNR and CDR2 FQNEAQ (reference sequence). The CDR3 sequence is 16 residues long. CDR3 region: CASSLGSGTLQETQYF. DNA for the CDR3: TGTGCCAGCAGCTTAGGCAGCGGGACACTCCAAGAGACCCAGTACTTC.

This clonotype was found many times. The chain carries TRBV10-3 and TRBJ2-1; 7 nucleotides match TRBD2. The CDR3 is made up of 13 amino acids. Trimming took 0 bases from V and 7 from J; bases not matched to a gene: 0. Germline V lookup: CDR1 ENHRY, CDR2 SYGVKD. CDR3 loop: CAISESRGNEQFF. As DNA, the CDR3 is TGTGCCATCAGTGAGTCGCGGGGGAATGAGCAGTTCTTC.

This clonotype was found a few times. The rearrangement joins TRBV9 to TRBJ2-2; D uncertain. Germline CDR1 is SGDLS and CDR2 is YYNGEE. The CDR3 spans 16 residues. Trimming shortened V by 0 bases and J by 7 bases, and 16 bases separated the two germline ends. The CDR3 here is CASSVVGRPTLGELFF. The CDR3 bases are TGTGCCAGCAGCGTAGTGGGCAGACCGACCCTCGGGGAGCTGTTTTTT.

This clonotype was seen repeatedly, ten times or more. The chain has TRBV5-1 and TRBJ2-2; TRBD2 aligns across 11 bases. There are 15 residues in the CDR3. The germline V gene has CDR1 SGHRS and CDR2 YFSETQ. V lost 4 bases to trimming and J lost 5 bases; unmatched junction nucleotides: 4. The CDR3 nucleotides are TGCGCCAGCAGCACTGGGACTAGCGGTACCGGGGAGCTGTTTTTT. It codes for CASSTGTSGTGELFF.

This clonotype was found a few times. The rearrangement uses TRBV5-1 and TRBJ2-4, with 8 bases identical to TRBD1. Looked up from germline, CDR1 is SGHRS and CDR2 is YFSETQ. The CDR3 runs to 16 residues. Germline trimming cut 2 bases from V and 2 bases from J; bases unmatched to any gene: 6. The CDR3 sequence is CASSFAGGPTKNIQYF. The CDR3 DNA follows: TGCGCCAGCAGCTTCGCAGGGGGCCCCACCAAAAACATTCAGTACTTC. Looking up the rest from reference TRBV5-1 and TRBJ2-4 gives the full variable domain: KAGVTQTPRYLIKTRGQQVTLSCSPISGHRSVSWYQQTPGQGLQFLFEYFSETQRNKGNFPGRFSGRQFSNSRSEMNVSTLELGDSALYLCASSFAGGPTKNIQYFGAGTRLSVL.

This clonotype has just a few counts. The rearrangement joins TRBV27 to TRBJ1-5; TRBD1 matches at 10 bases. The germline CDR1 and CDR2 sequences are MNHEY and SMNVEV (reference sequence). V lost 3 bases, J lost 7 bases, and 12 bases stayed unmatched. The CDR3 sequence is 17 residues long. As DNA, the CDR3 is TGTGCCAGCAGTTTTGGGCGGACAGGGGGGCCACGGCAGCCCCAGCATTTT. It is translated as CASSFGRTGGPRQPQHF.

This clonotype was seen a few times. The gene calls are TRBV20-1 and TRBJ2-5; D unresolved. V lost 5 bases and J 3 bases, leaving 19 bases between the germline ends. Looked up from germline, CDR1 is DFQATT and CDR2 is SNEGSKA (reference sequence). The CDR3 spans 15 residues. CDR3 nucleotide sequence: TGCAGTGCTTCCCCTCGACTGGAGTGGGAAGAGACCCAGTACTTC. It yields the protein CSASPRLEWEETQYF.

The V gene is TRBV7-2, the J gene TRBJ2-3; tentatively, D is TRBD1 (6 bases). The CDR3 totals 16 residues. Germline-derived CDR1 and CDR2 are SGHTA and FQGNSA. The germline V and J ends were trimmed by 1 base and 2 bases, with 13 bases remaining between them. The CDR3 coding sequence is TGTGCCAGCAGCTTAGGCGGTTTGGGGGCCACAGATACGCAGTATTTT. Protein: CASSLGGLGATDTQYF.

This clonotype was seen a few times. The chain joins TRBV3-1 to TRBJ1-4; D is perhaps TRBD1 (6 bases). This CDR3 has 16 residues. V was shortened by 0 bases and J by 7 bases, with 15 bases between the two germline ends. Germline CDR1 LGHDT, CDR2 YNNKEL (reference sequence). In DNA form, the CDR3 reads TGTGCCAGCAGCCAAGATTCGATGGGGGCAGGTGAAAAACTGTTTTTT. It specifies CASSQDSMGAGEKLFF. The whole variable domain, remainder taken from reference TRBV3-1 and TRBJ1-4, is DTAVSQTPKYLVTQMGNDKSIKCEQNLGHDTMYWYKQDSKKFLKIMFSYNNKELIINETVPNRFSPKSPDKAHLNLHINSLELGDSAVYFCASSQDSMGAGEKLFFGSGTQLSVL.

This CDR3 is CASSSATGGETQYF. DNA for the CDR3: TGTGCCAGCAGTTCAGCAACAGGGGGAGAGACCCAGTACTTC. The chain recombines TRBV12-3 or TRBV12-4 with TRBJ2-5, with 8 bases lining up with TRBD1. Losses at the gene ends were 4 bases for V and 4 bases for J; bases not matched to a gene: 5. The CDR3 covers 14 residues.

This clonotype has at least ten counts. The chain couples TRBV20-1 to TRBJ2-7; TRBD1 or TRBD2 may be the D gene (5 bases each). V lost 0 bases, J lost 3 bases, and 15 bases lay in between. Germline assignment: CDR1 DFQATT and CDR2 SNEGSKA (reference sequence). The CDR3 is 15 residues long. The CDR3 region is CSARDQPGTIYEQYV. The DNA of the CDR3 is TGCAGTGCTAGAGATCAACCGGGGACCATCTACGAGCAGTACGTC.

This clonotype was observed a handful of times. The chain joins TRBV12-3 or TRBV12-4 to TRBJ2-6; D is perhaps TRBD1 (5 bases). The CDR3 spans 16 residues. V was pared by 5 bases and J by 0 bases, with 11 bases between. The CDR3 bases are TGTGCCAGCAGTGTGGACATTTTCTCTGGGGCCAACGTCCTGACTTTC. Protein: CASSVDIFSGANVLTF.

The chain joins TRBV12-3 or TRBV12-4 to TRBJ2-3; D may be TRBD1 (6 bases). Trimming stripped 5 bases from V and 0 bases from J, with 15 bases between. The CDR3 is made up of 16 amino acids. The CDR3 here is CASSLGQSLSTDTQYF. The CDR3 DNA reads TGTGCCAGCAGTCTCGGACAGAGTCTTAGCACAGATACGCAGTATTTT.

J is TRBJ2-1 and V is TRBV29-1, with D maybe TRBD2 (5 bases). The germline gives CDR1 SQVTM, CDR2 ANQGSEA. V was shortened by 8 bases and J by 10 bases, with 24 bases between the two germline ends. This CDR3 is built from 14 residues. The CDR3 coding sequence is TGCAGCCCAAGAGGAGGCGGAGCCGGCCAGGAGCAGTTCTTC. It yields the protein CSPRGGGAGQEQFF.

This clonotype has ten or more counts. The rearrangement uses TRBV28 and TRBJ2-3; D ambiguous. Germline lookup yields CDR1 MDHEN and CDR2 SYDVKM. V gave up 5 bases and J gave up 4 bases, with 10 bases separating them. The CDR3 consists of 13 residues. The CDR3 DNA follows: TGTGCCAGCAGTCCCGCGGATTCAGATACGCAGTATTTT. It codes for CASSPADSDTQYF.

This clonotype was found a few times. The rearrangement links TRBV20-1 to TRBJ2-6; D unclear. There are 14 residues in the CDR3. V was cut by 3 bases and J by 0 bases, with 6 bases left in between. Germline CDR1 DFQATT, CDR2 SNEGSKA (reference sequence). CDR3 sequence (DNA): TGCAGTGCTAGTAATCCCTCTGGGGCCAACGTCCTGACTTTC. Translated: CSASNPSGANVLTF.